These T cell receptor beta chains were read from a single sample in a study of CD8+ T cells in alopecia areata. Profiled with immunoSEQ multiplex PCR; TCRdb holds only in-frame clones, not every one. The table includes about 97,000 clones, 41% detected once. The sequenced sample was CD4+ T cells sorted from blood. Source of these receptors: a human donor with alopecia areata. Both conserved end residues are trimmed from each CDR3. Fields, in order: clone size, V gene, J gene, CDR3 protein. Size is stated for part of the rows, as once, few or many counts, or as a class when the clone is expanded.

>NA|TRBV4-2|TRBJ2-5
ASSPPTGAETQY
>NA|TRBV28|TRBJ2-7
ASSLRQGGLAGANEQY
>few|TRBV6-5|TRBJ1-1
ASSRTQNTEAF
>few|TRBV4-2|TRBJ2-5
ASSRGQYETQY
>NA|TRBV7-2|TRBJ2-2
ASSPSGLAGSNGELF
>few|TRBV29-1|TRBJ2-1
SVIPGQDEQF
>NA|TRBV5-1|TRBJ2-1
ASSPRGLAGSVNEQF
>NA|TRBV29-1|TRBJ1-4
SAGGQGGSSNEKLF
>NA|TRBV5-1|TRBJ2-7
ASSETGTGGSYEQY
>NA|TRBV7-3|TRBJ2-3
ASSLSRGSDTQY
>NA|TRBV30|TRBJ2-3
AWSSSGDPTDTQY
>NA|TRBV30|TRBJ2-1
AWSVVPSYNEQF
>NA|TRBV7-2|TRBJ2-2
ASSLFGELF
>NA|TRBV28|TRBJ1-5
ASSKGTGGPSTQH
>NA|TRBV28|TRBJ1-4
ASSLVGSNEKLF
>NA|TRBV5-4|TRBJ2-3
ASSLLAGVTDTQY
>NA|TRBV11-3|TRBJ2-2
ASSPGLTGELF
>NA|TRBV7-2|TRBJ2-5
ASSLALGAGSETQY
>NA|TRBV5-1|TRBJ2-5
ASSLDRRGRETQY
>NA|TRBV7-2|TRBJ2-7
ASSYAGTEAYEQY
>few|TRBV18|TRBJ2-4
ASSPPGGSPTKNIQY
>few|TRBV10-3|TRBJ2-3
AISDQPNADTQY
>NA|TRBV28|TRBJ1-2
ASIAGANYGYT
>NA|TRBV14|TRBJ2-1
ASSQVGGRTYNEQF
>NA|TRBV2|TRBJ2-2
ASKAGGHTGELF
>NA|TRBV2|TRBJ2-5
ASSERSGVKTQY
>NA|TRBV6-5|TRBJ1-1
ASMIWGTEAF
>few|TRBV10-3|TRBJ2-3
AISRDPLTDTQY
>few|TRBV7-2|TRBJ1-2
ASSQRTGPNYGYT
>NA|TRBV7-6|TRBJ2-7
ASSLQEGTHEQY
>few|TRBV7-8|TRBJ2-5
ASSPQTGVETQY